One and the same sample provided the 10 T cell receptor beta chains below, sequenced in a study of neoadjuvant nivolumab and ipilimumab in lung cancer. The table came from immunoSEQ multiplex PCR; TCRdb's copy has only in-frame clones and leaves some out. The sample carries around 24,000 clones, approximately 78% recorded once. The input for sequencing was tumor tissue, taken after neoadjuvant nivolumab, alone or with ipilimumab, at or shortly before surgery. The receptors were gathered from an adult with non-small cell lung cancer.

The chain combines TRBV6-5 with TRBJ2-7, with 11 bases that match TRBD2. In germline, CDR1 is MNHEY, CDR2 SVGAGI. V lost 5 bases and J lost 4; bases outside the gene matches: 7. The CDR3 is 15 amino acids. CDR3: CASSPEGLAAYEQYF. CDR3 nucleotide sequence: TGTGCCAGCAGTCCCGAGGGACTAGCGGCATACGAGCAGTACTTC.

The rearrangement links TRBV28 to TRBJ2-2; D could derive from TRBD1 or TRBD2 (5 bases each). The CDR3 contains 14 residues. Trimming left V 6 bases short and J 3 bases short, with 11 bases between. The germline gives CDR1 MDHEN, CDR2 SYDVKM. The CDR3 loop reads CASSLGVHTGELFF. The DNA for the CDR3 is TGTGCCAGCAGCCTGGGGGTGCACACCGGGGAGCTGTTTTTT.

The V and J genes are TRBV30 and TRBJ2-2; D gene unclear. The CDR3 runs 14 residues. Germline V gives CDR1 GTSNPN, CDR2 SVGIG (reference sequence). Trimming shortened V by 6 bases and J by 0 bases, and 11 bases separated the two germline ends. CDR3 amino acids: CACPKGTNTGELFF. CDR3 sequence (DNA): TGTGCCTGCCCCAAAGGGACGAACACCGGGGAGCTGTTTTTT.

This clone qualifies as medium-sized (0.01 to 0.1%). V usage is TRBV7-6 and J usage is TRBJ2-3; maybe TRBD2 (7 bases). Trimming left V 1 base short and J 2 bases short, with 13 bases between. This CDR3 region has 16 residues. Germline V gene data show CDR1 as SGHVS and CDR2 as FNYEAQ. In DNA form, the CDR3 reads TGTGCCAGCAGCTTAGAGGGGGGGGGCTTCACAGATACGCAGTATTTT. It translates to CASSLEGGGFTDTQYF.

The chain combines TRBV29-1 with TRBJ2-7; 9 bases fit TRBD2. CDR3 length equals 14 residues. In germline, CDR1 is SQVTM, CDR2 ANQGSEA. V lost 5 bases, J lost 5 bases, and 10 bases stayed unmatched. CDR3 coding DNA: TGCAGCGTTCGGACTAGCGCGGGATGGAACGAGCAGTACTTC. This encodes CSVRTSAGWNEQYF.

The chain joins TRBV30 to TRBJ2-7; TRBD2 matches 12 bases. V lost 1 base and J lost 7; bases outside the gene matches: 8. The germline gives CDR1 GTSNPN, CDR2 SVGIG (reference sequence). This CDR3 is built from 15 residues. CDR3: CAWSGGLAGGREQYF. The CDR3 region has the DNA TGTGCCTGGAGTGGGGGTCTAGCGGGAGGGCGAGAGCAGTACTTC. The whole variable domain, filled in from reference TRBV30 and TRBJ2-7, reads SQTIHQWPATLVQPVGSPLSLECTVEGTSNPNLYWYRQAAGRGLQLLFYSVGIGQISSEVPQNLSASRPQDRQFILSSKKLLLSDSGFYLCAWSGGLAGGREQYFGPGTRLTVT.

The chain combines TRBV18 with TRBJ2-1; 8 bases fit TRBD1. V shed 3 bases and J 6 bases; nucleotides not matched to a gene: 10. Per germline, CDR1 KGHSH and CDR2 LQKENI. The CDR3 loop spans 16 amino acids. In DNA form, the CDR3 reads TGTGCCAGCTCACCCACCTCCAGGGGGCGTTCCAATGAGCAGTTCTTC. Translated: CASSPTSRGRSNEQFF.

The rearrangement uses TRBV5-1 and TRBJ1-1; no firm D call. Trimming removed 5 bases from V and 1 base from J, with 3 bases in between. Germline V CDR1 and CDR2: SGHRS, YFSETQ. The CDR3 is 11 amino acids. The CDR3 loop is CASRENTEAFF. The CDR3 DNA follows: TGCGCCAGCAGAGAGAACACTGAAGCTTTCTTT.

Concerning this clone itself: In the same sample, other DNA sequences code for this CDR3. The rearrangement joins TRBV19 to TRBJ2-5, with no clear D. The V end lost 4 bases, the J end lost 5 bases, and 5 bases lay between the germline ends. The CDR3 is made up of 11 amino acids. Germline assignment: CDR1 LNHDA and CDR2 SQIVND (reference sequence). For the CDR3, the DNA is TGTGCCAGTAGTAATCGGGAGACCCAGTACTTC. Translation: CASSNRETQYF.

V gene TRBV29-1 combines with J gene TRBJ2-1; D is possibly TRBD1 (5 bases). CDR1 SQVTM and CDR2 ANQGSEA come from the germline V gene. The V gene lost 8 bases and the J gene lost 3 bases, with 14 bases spanning the gap. The CDR3 is 13 amino acids. CDR3 residues: CSSTQGFYNEQFF. The CDR3 DNA reads TGCAGCTCCACGCAGGGTTTCTACAATGAGCAGTTCTTC.